This T cell receptor (beta chain) was documented in a study of radiotherapy plus CTLA-4 blockade in lung cancer. The table came from immunoSEQ multiplex PCR; TCRdb's copy has only in-frame clones and leaves some out. The sample carries approximately 99,000 clones, roughly 88% recorded once. The germline CDR1 and CDR2 sequences are SGHDN and FVKESK. Unmatched junction bases numbered 17, after V lost 1 base and J lost 7 bases. The CDR3 extends over 19 amino acids. This specimen consisted of peripheral blood, obtained from a patient treated with radiotherapy plus ipilimumab. This TCR derives from a human donor with non-small cell lung cancer that progressed on radiotherapy plus ipilimumab. This chain connects TRBV14 to TRBJ2-1; 9 bases fit TRBD2. CDR3 residues: CASSQGGGLADPSANEQFF. The CDR3 coding sequence is TGTGCCAGCAGCCAAGGAGGGGGACTAGCAGATCCATCCGCTAATGAGCAGTTCTTC. The full variable domain, with the rest looked up from reference TRBV14 and TRBJ2-1, is EAGVTQFPSHSVIEKGQTVTLRCDPISGHDNLYWYRRVMGKEIKFLLHFVKESKQDESGMPNNRFLAERTGGTYSTLKVQPAELEDSGVYFCASSQGGGLADPSANEQFFGPGTRLTVL.